The T cell receptor (beta chain) described here comes from a study of blood T cell repertoires in COVID-19. On the study more broadly: Sources were T cells, B-cell-depleted T cells, or PBMCs; the material itself was cDNA or gDNA.

This CDR3 comprises 12 residues. CDR1 is SGHAT, CDR2 FQNNGV, per germline. Trimming shortened V by 7 bases and J by 0 bases, and 7 bases separated the two germline ends. There are many counts of this clone. Some clones are missing from TCRdb's copy, which holds only in-frame ones; the method was immunoSEQ multiplex PCR. The sample contains about 99,000 clones, roughly 84% of which appear only once. The sample consisted of peripheral blood. This receptor was taken from a man in his 70s with active or convalescent COVID-19. This chain connects TRBV11-2 to TRBJ2-7; no definite D call. The CDR3 bases are TGTGCCAGCACCGTTAGCTCCTACGAGCAGTACTTC. It specifies CASTVSSYEQYF. Together with reference TRBV11-2 and TRBJ2-7, the CDR3 gives the full variable domain: EAGVAQSPRYKIIEKRQSVAFWCNPISGHATLYWYQQILGQGPKLLIQFQNNGVVDDSQLPKDRFSAERLKGVDSTLKIQPAKLEDSAVYLCASTVSSYEQYFGPGTRLTVT.